Each of the 23 T cell receptor beta chains below was sequenced from the same sample in a study of cytomegalovirus exposure and HLA in healthy donors. Both 60 Vbeta primers and 13 Jbeta primers went into the PCR. The assay was immunoSEQ multiplex PCR, and TCRdb's table has in-frame clones only and misses some. The table lists about 70,000 clones, 74% of them singletons. The specimen was PBMCs. The receptors stem from an older woman in good health and CMV-seropositive.

J is TRBJ2-3 and V is TRBV29-1; 16 bases fit TRBD2. Germline assignment: CDR1 SQVTM and CDR2 ANQGSEA. CDR3 length equals 16 residues. The V and J ends lost 1 base and 5 bases, in that order; junction bases with no gene match: 3. The CDR3 here is CSVEGGLAGGQDTQYF. The CDR3 region has the DNA TGCAGCGTTGAAGGGGGACTAGCGGGGGGGCAAGATACGCAGTATTTT.

CDR3 sequence (DNA): TGCGCCAGCAGCTTTACTCAAGATGAAAAACTGTTTTTT. As protein: CASSFTQDEKLFF. The chain links TRBV5-1 to TRBJ1-4; D is ambiguous. CDR1 and CDR2 from the germline V gene are SGHRS and YFSETQ. Trimming removed 2 bases at V and 6 bases at J, with 8 bases between. This CDR3 comprises 13 residues. Full variable domain (missing parts from reference TRBV5-1 and TRBJ1-4): KAGVTQTPRYLIKTRGQQVTLSCSPISGHRSVSWYQQTPGQGLQFLFEYFSETQRNKGNFPGRFSGRQFSNSRSEMNVSTLELGDSALYLCASSFTQDEKLFFGSGTQLSVL.

The chain uses TRBV4-1 and TRBJ1-3, with 7 nucleotides matching TRBD1. Per the germline V gene, CDR1 is MGHRA and CDR2 is YSYEKL. This CDR3 region has 15 residues. V gave up 7 bases and J gave up 0 bases; unmatched junction bases: 6. The CDR3 sequence: CASKGRGNSGNTIYF. For the CDR3, the DNA is TGCGCCAGCAAGGGCAGGGGGAACTCTGGAAACACCATATATTTT.

The chain has TRBV18 and TRBJ1-1; D is perhaps TRBD1 (5 bases). This CDR3 spans 14 amino acids. From germline, CDR1 is KGHSH and CDR2 LQKENI. Trimming took off 6 bases at V and 1 base at J, with 12 bases between the two ends. DNA for the CDR3: TGTGCCAGCTCGACAAGGAGGGGGAACACTGAAGCTTTCTTT. Amino acid sequence: CASSTRRGNTEAFF.

The CDR3 loop reads CACLPQMNTEAFF. The CDR3 DNA is TGTGCCTGCCTCCCACAGATGAACACTGAAGCTTTCTTT. The chain employs TRBV30 and TRBJ1-1; the D is unclear. V lost 6 bases, J lost 0 bases, and 11 bases lay in between. Germline-derived CDR1 and CDR2 are GTSNPN and SVGIG (reference sequence). CDR3 size: 13 residues.

This chain joins TRBV6-1 and TRBJ1-3, with unresolved D. Germline lookup yields CDR1 MNHNS and CDR2 SASEGT. Trimming removed 0 bases at V and 0 bases at J, with 9 bases between. CDR3 size: 16 residues. For the CDR3, the DNA is TGTGCCAGCAGTGAAGCGAGCGTACGCTCTGGAAACACCATATATTTT. It specifies CASSEASVRSGNTIYF.

The chain links TRBV16 to TRBJ2-3, with a weak D call TRBD2 (5 bases). The germline V gene encodes CDR1 KGHSY and CDR2 FQNENV. The V end was cut by 0 bases, the J end by 5 bases, with 12 bases between. The CDR3 totals 15 residues. CDR3 sequence reads: CASSQSRAGGDTQYF. The CDR3 DNA is TGTGCCAGCAGCCAATCGAGGGCTGGAGGAGATACGCAGTATTTT.

CDR3 DNA: TGTGCCTGGAGTGGCCTAAATGAAAAACTGTTTTTT. This sequence encodes CAWSGLNEKLFF. The gene calls are TRBV30 and TRBJ1-4; D is uncertain. Trimming took 1 base from V and 5 from J, leaving 5 bases between them. The CDR3 extends over 12 amino acids. The germline CDR1 and CDR2 sequences are GTSNPN and SVGIG (reference sequence).

The CDR3 nucleotides read TGTGCCAGTAGTACTCCCGTGACAGGGCCCTTAAATGAGCAGTTCTTC. Its translation is CASSTPVTGPLNEQFF. This chain links TRBV19 with TRBJ2-1; 7 positions agree with TRBD1. Germline values: CDR1 LNHDA, CDR2 SQIVND (reference sequence). The CDR3 has 16 amino acids. V shed 4 bases and J 7 bases; nucleotides not matched to a gene: 13. The entire variable domain, with the rest obtained from reference TRBV19 and TRBJ2-1, is as follows: DGGITQSPKYLFRKEGQNVTLSCEQNLNHDAMYWYRQDPGQGLRLIYYSQIVNDFQKGDIAEGYSVSREKKESFPLTVTSAQKNPTAFYLCASSTPVTGPLNEQFFGPGTRLTVL.

The rearrangement uses TRBV27 and TRBJ1-2, with D tentatively TRBD1 (6 bases). CDR3 length: 15 amino acids. The germline V gene encodes CDR1 MNHEY and CDR2 SMNVEV (reference sequence). V lost 2 bases and J lost 2, with 12 bases in between. The DNA of the CDR3 is TGTGCCAGCAGTTTAGGTACGGGACACAACTATGGCTACACCTTC. This codes for CASSLGTGHNYGYTF.

This sequence joins TRBV7-6 and TRBJ1-4, with 7 nucleotides matching TRBD1. The V gene's germline CDR1 is SGHVS and CDR2 FNYEAQ. V lost 2 bases, J lost 8 bases, and 2 bases stayed unmatched. This CDR3 has 13 amino acids. The CDR3 reads CASSLRRGEKLFF. The CDR3 nucleotides read TGTGCCAGCAGCTTACGCAGGGGGGAAAAACTGTTTTTT.

This sequence joins TRBV4-1 and TRBJ2-5, with TRBD1 matching over 8 bases. V lost 0 bases and J lost 4; bases outside the gene matches: 7. The CDR3 covers 16 residues. Per the germline V gene, CDR1 is MGHRA and CDR2 is YSYEKL. The CDR3 region has the DNA TGCGCCAGCAGCCAAGATGAAACAGGGGGTAGAGAGACCCAGTACTTC. The encoded protein is CASSQDETGGRETQYF.

This chain joins TRBV14 and TRBJ1-1; possibly TRBD1 for D (5 bases). Germline V gene lookup returns CDR1 SGHDN and CDR2 FVKESK. V was pared by 1 base and J by 0 bases, with 9 bases between. This CDR3 is 15 amino acids long. The CDR3 DNA sequence: TGTGCCAGCAGCCAAGGCGGAGGGGTGAACACTGAAGCTTTCTTT. Its translation: CASSQGGGVNTEAFF.

The chain couples TRBV4-1 to TRBJ2-2; D is unresolved. The CDR3 extends over 13 amino acids. Germline lookup yields CDR1 MGHRA and CDR2 YSYEKL. The germline V and J ends were trimmed by 0 bases and 6 bases, with 5 bases remaining between them. The CDR3 region is CASSQERSGELFF. The CDR3 DNA reads TGCGCCAGCAGCCAAGAGCGATCCGGGGAGCTGTTTTTT.

The chain joins TRBV5-1 to TRBJ1-1; the D is unclear. CDR1 and CDR2 from the germline V gene are SGHRS and YFSETQ. The germline V and J ends were trimmed by 2 bases and 2 bases, with 7 bases remaining between them. CDR3 length: 13 residues. The CDR3 region has the DNA TGCGCCAGCAGCTTCGGTGATAACACTGAAGCTTTCTTT. It translates to CASSFGDNTEAFF.

The chain is built from TRBV4-2 and TRBJ1-2; 7 bases are shared with TRBD1. The V and J ends lost 3 bases and 8 bases, in that order; junction bases with no gene match: 9. This CDR3 is built from 14 residues. The germline gives CDR1 LGHNA, CDR2 YNFKEQ. The CDR3 sequence: CASSQVQQGSGYTF. The CDR3 DNA reads TGTGCCAGCAGCCAGGTTCAACAGGGGAGCGGCTACACCTTC.

The V call is TRBV18, the J call TRBJ1-5; D unresolved. Germline CDR1 is KGHSH and CDR2 is LQKENI. Trimming left V 3 bases short and J 4 bases short, with 10 bases between. The CDR3 is made up of 14 amino acids. The CDR3 here is CASSPGGTNQPQHF. The DNA for the CDR3 is TGTGCCAGCTCACCCGGAGGAACTAATCAGCCCCAGCATTTT.

J is TRBJ1-6 and V is TRBV6-1; unclear D gene. CDR1 MNHNS and CDR2 SASEGT come from the germline V gene. The CDR3 runs 12 residues. V lost 6 bases and J lost 8, with 8 bases in between. As DNA, the CDR3 is TGTGCCAGCAGCAACTACGATTCACCCCTCCACTTT. Translating it yields CASSNYDSPLHF.

This rearrangement joins TRBV2 to TRBJ2-5, with a weak D call TRBD1 (6 bases). CDR3 size: 12 residues. From germline, CDR1 is SNHLY and CDR2 FYNNEI. The V end lost 7 bases, the J end lost 5 bases, and 11 bases lay between the germline ends. CDR3 DNA sequence: TGTGCCAGCATGAGGGGGAAGGAGACCCAGTACTTC. Its protein is CASMRGKETQYF.

The chain employs TRBV15 and TRBJ2-7; 7 bases agree with TRBD2. The germline gives CDR1 LNHNV, CDR2 YYDKDF (reference sequence). The V and J ends lost 0 bases and 0 bases, in that order; junction bases with no gene match: 5. This CDR3 is built from 16 residues. The CDR3 DNA sequence: TGTGCCACCAGCAGAGAACTAGCGACTACCTCCTACGAGCAGTACTTC. It translates to CATSRELATTSYEQYF.

The chain couples TRBV19 to TRBJ1-1; maybe TRBD1 (6 bases). With 6 bases removed from V and 11 bases from J, the gap between germline ends came to 22 bases. This CDR3 is built from 14 residues. Germline V gene data show CDR1 as LNHDA and CDR2 as SQIVND (reference sequence). Here the CDR3 DNA reads TGTGCCAGTAGCCTAACGGGACAAGAAGAGGAGGCTTTCTTT. It encodes CASSLTGQEEEAFF.

The chain joins TRBV30 to TRBJ1-2; TRBD1 might be the D (6 bases). The V and J ends lost 0 bases and 7 bases respectively, with 12 bases between them. Germline loops: CDR1 GTSNPN, CDR2 SVGIG (reference sequence). This CDR3 has 13 residues. The CDR3 loop is CAWSVSGAGGYTF. Here the CDR3 DNA reads TGTGCCTGGAGTGTTTCAGGGGCTGGTGGCTACACCTTC.

The rearrangement uses TRBV5-6 and TRBJ1-4; possible D gene TRBD1, 5 bases. The CDR3 length is 16 residues. Germline V gene sequence: CDR1 SGHDT, CDR2 YYEEEE. Trimming took 0 bases from V and 8 from J, leaving 17 bases between them. In DNA form, the CDR3 reads TGTGCCAGCAGCTTGGCGACCCAGGGATCTCGGGAAAAACTGTTTTTT. This sequence encodes CASSLATQGSREKLFF.